This entry lists 27 T cell receptor beta chains sequenced from one sample in a study of blood T cell repertoires in COVID-19. Libraries were prepared by immunoSEQ multiplex PCR; TCRdb keeps only in-frame clonotypes and omits some of them. Here the sample spans 100,000 to 150,000 clones, around 80% being singletons. The specimen was peripheral blood. The receptors were sampled from a man in his thirties or forties with COVID-19, enrolled during active disease.

V usage is TRBV2 and J usage is TRBJ2-7, with TRBD1 as a possible D gene (6 bases). CDR1 and CDR2 (germline): SNHLY, FYNNEI. The V end was cut by 4 bases, the J end by 2 bases, with 12 bases between. CDR3 length equals 14 residues. The CDR3 reads CASSVEQGTYEQYF. In DNA form, the CDR3 reads TGTGCCAGCAGTGTGGAACAGGGTACCTACGAGCAGTACTTC.

V is TRBV19 and J is TRBJ2-1, with TRBD2 matching 14 bases. V shed 7 bases, J shed 3 bases, and the junction held 5 bases outside the gene matches. The CDR3 totals 16 residues. The germline gives CDR1 LNHDA, CDR2 SQIVND (reference sequence). The CDR3 sequence is CASISTSGGGYNEQFF. Written as DNA, the CDR3 is TGTGCCAGTATCTCGACTAGCGGGGGGGGCTACAATGAGCAGTTCTTC.

The chain is built from TRBV5-6 and TRBJ1-6; 7 positions match TRBD1. The germline V gene encodes CDR1 SGHDT and CDR2 YYEEEE. This CDR3 region has 16 residues. Unmatched junction bases numbered 7, after V lost 0 bases and J lost 7 bases. CDR3 sequence: CASSLESGGRNSPLHF. CDR3 nucleotides: TGTGCCAGCAGCTTGGAATCAGGGGGGAGGAATTCACCCCTCCACTTT.

The chain has TRBV30 and TRBJ1-6; 9 bases agree with TRBD1. There are 15 residues in the CDR3. The trim removed 3 bases at V and 9 bases at J, leaving 9 bases unmatched. Germline V gene lookup returns CDR1 GTSNPN and CDR2 SVGIG (reference sequence). CDR3 in amino acids: CAWRDTGGVVSPLHF. CDR3 in DNA: TGTGCCTGGAGAGATACAGGGGGCGTTGTTTCACCCCTCCACTTT.

This clone turned up a few times. The rearrangement links TRBV28 to TRBJ1-6; the match to TRBD1 covers 7 bases. The V gene's germline CDR1 is MDHEN and CDR2 SYDVKM. The junction had 11 bases not matched to a gene; V was cut back by 5 bases and J by 10 bases. This CDR3 comprises 15 residues. In nucleotides, the CDR3 is TGTGCCAGCAGTAGTTTGGAGGGGGCGAGGTCACCCCTCCACTTT. It translates to CASSSLEGARSPLHF.

V and J are TRBV15 and TRBJ1-1; perhaps TRBD1 as D (5 bases). From germline, CDR1 is LNHNV and CDR2 YYDKDF (reference sequence). The CDR3 loop spans 14 amino acids. V lost 3 bases, J lost 3 bases, and 11 bases lay in between. CDR3 sequence reads: CATSSPGLYTEAFF. Here the CDR3 DNA reads TGTGCCACCAGCAGCCCGGGACTTTACACTGAAGCTTTCTTT.

The CDR3 DNA reads as TGCGCCAGCAGCCAAAAATGGGGCGCAACCTACTCCTACAATGAGCAGTTCTTC. It translates to CASSQKWGATYSYNEQFF. The chain couples TRBV4-1 to TRBJ2-1; TRBD1 is a possible D gene (5 bases). The CDR3 totals 18 residues. Germline CDR1 MGHRA, CDR2 YSYEKL. V lost 2 bases, J lost 0 bases, and 17 bases lay in between.

The chain joins TRBV19 to TRBJ1-2; TRBD1 might be the D (5 bases). The CDR3 contains 12 residues. From germline, CDR1 is LNHDA and CDR2 SQIVND (reference sequence). The ends were cut back, 10 bases at V and 3 bases at J, with 12 bases in the middle. The CDR3 sequence: CATSAGDYGYTF. CDR3 in DNA: TGTGCCACCTCCGCGGGGGACTATGGCTACACCTTC.

V is TRBV30 and J is TRBJ1-3, with 7 bases lining up with TRBD1. J lost 0 bases, V lost 3 bases, and 5 bases had no gene match. CDR1 and CDR2 from the germline V gene are GTSNPN and SVGIG (reference sequence). The CDR3 extends over 15 amino acids. This CDR3 is CAWRWDSNSGNTIYF. The CDR3 DNA reads TGTGCCTGGAGATGGGACAGCAACTCTGGAAACACCATATATTTT.

The chain recombines TRBV28 with TRBJ2-3; 8 positions agree with TRBD2. The CDR3 contains 18 residues. The J segment lost 2 bases and the V segment lost 5 bases, leaving 15 bases of the junction unmatched. CDR1 is MDHEN and CDR2 is SYDVKM in the germline V gene. The CDR3 region has the DNA TGTGCCAGCAGTCCCCCGGGTATTAGCGGGGACCTCACAGATACGCAGTATTTT. Translation: CASSPPGISGDLTDTQYF. The full variable domain, completed using reference TRBV28 and TRBJ2-3, is DVKVTQSSRYLVKRTGEKVFLECVQDMDHENMFWYRQDPGLGLRLIYFSYDVKMKEKGDIPEGYSVSREKKERFSLILESASTNQTSMYLCASSPPGISGDLTDTQYFGPGTRLTVL.

The chain combines TRBV27 with TRBJ2-5, with 12 nucleotides matching TRBD2. This CDR3 contains 17 residues. In germline, CDR1 is MNHEY, CDR2 SMNVEV (reference sequence). V gave up 2 bases and J gave up 5 bases; unmatched junction bases: 9. DNA of the CDR3: TGTGCCAGCAGTTTAGGGTCCGGACTAGCGGGATGGGAGACCCAGTACTTC. It translates to CASSLGSGLAGWETQYF.

The rearrangement joins TRBV6-5 to TRBJ1-2; TRBD1 is a possible D gene (5 bases). The germline V gene has CDR1 MNHEY and CDR2 SVGAGI. V lost 2 bases and J lost 4, with 8 bases in between. This CDR3 contains 13 residues. In DNA, the CDR3 is TGTGCCAGCAGTTACCAGCAGGGCTATGGCTACACCTTC. This sequence encodes CASSYQQGYGYTF.

The V and J genes are TRBV6-5 and TRBJ1-6, with D uncertain. This CDR3 has 15 amino acids. Between the trimmed V and J ends, which lost 2 bases and 6 bases, there was a span of 11 bases. Germline values: CDR1 MNHEY, CDR2 SVGAGI. CDR3 sequence reads: CASSYRLASNSPLHF. Written as DNA, the CDR3 is TGTGCCAGCAGTTACCGACTGGCTAGTAATTCACCCCTCCACTTT.

This chain uses TRBV27 with TRBJ2-1, with D maybe TRBD2 (5 bases). Germline assignment: CDR1 MNHEY and CDR2 SMNVEV (reference sequence). The CDR3 is 16 amino acids. Trimming took 6 bases from V and 15 from J, leaving 30 bases between them. The CDR3 DNA is TGTGCCAGCAGACTTAGCCACCAGCCACCGGGGAGTACTCTGTTCTTC. This sequence encodes CASRLSHQPPGSTLFF.

The chain has TRBV19 and TRBJ2-1, with D tentatively TRBD2 (6 bases). Germline V CDR1 and CDR2: LNHDA, SQIVND (reference sequence). V lost 2 bases to trimming and J lost 2 bases, with 10 bases between them. The CDR3 is 15 residues long. This CDR3 is CASSISAGTYNEQFF. CDR3 sequence (DNA): TGTGCCAGTAGTATATCAGCGGGTACCTACAATGAGCAGTTCTTC.

The chain combines TRBV11-3 with TRBJ1-1; TRBD1 matches 7 bases. The CDR3 consists of 19 residues. CDR1 is SGHNT and CDR2 is YENEEA in the germline V gene. V shed 1 base, J shed 1 base, and the junction held 15 bases outside the gene matches. CDR3 sequence: CASSLGYPLQGLKNTEAFF. The CDR3 DNA sequence: TGTGCCAGCAGCTTAGGGTACCCTCTACAGGGGCTTAAGAACACTGAAGCTTTCTTT.

About this clone itself: The germline gene is not matched at one end of the junction; a read error may be the cause. The chain couples TRBV7-8 to TRBJ1-2; 10 nucleotides match TRBD1. CDR3 size: 16 residues. The germline V gene has CDR1 SGHVS and CDR2 FQNEAQ. In DNA form, the CDR3 reads TGTGCCAGCAACTTACAAGGGACAGGGGAATCCTATGGCTACACCTTC. It yields the protein CASNLQGTGESYGYTF.

J is TRBJ1-1 and V is TRBV6-5, with D uncertain. The germline V gene encodes CDR1 MNHEY and CDR2 SVGAGI. V lost 8 bases, J lost 1 base, and 11 bases lay in between. CDR3 size: 13 residues. CDR3 nucleotide sequence: TGTGCCAGCCTTACGGTACGGAACACTGAAGCTTTCTTT. Translation gives CASLTVRNTEAFF.

The chain recombines TRBV6-5 with TRBJ2-5; 8 bases map to TRBD1. CDR1 is MNHEY, CDR2 SVGAGI, per germline. V lost 6 bases and J lost 5; bases outside the gene matches: 8. This CDR3 is 14 amino acids long. The CDR3 DNA is TGTGCCAGCAGGACCGGACAGGGATGGGAGACCCAGTACTTC. Protein sequence: CASRTGQGWETQYF.

The chain is built from TRBV30 and TRBJ2-5; the match to TRBD1 covers 8 bases. Unmatched junction bases numbered 14, after V lost 4 bases and J lost 4 bases. Per the germline V gene, CDR1 is GTSNPN and CDR2 is SVGIG (reference sequence). The CDR3 totals 16 residues. The CDR3 DNA follows: TGTGCCTGGACCGGGTTAACAGGGGGAAGGGCAGAGACCCAGTACTTC. This translates into CAWTGLTGGRAETQYF.

The CDR3 nucleotides are TGTGCCAGCAGCCCACGGGACAGAACCTACAATGAGCAGTTCTTC. It translates to CASSPRDRTYNEQFF. This chain uses TRBV14 with TRBJ2-1, with 7 bases identical to TRBD1. CDR3 length equals 15 residues. The germline V gene has CDR1 SGHDN and CDR2 FVKESK. The V segment lost 4 bases and the J segment 2 bases; nucleotides outside the gene matches: 5.

The chain is built from TRBV19 and TRBJ1-3; 8 bases fit TRBD1. This CDR3 has 16 residues. The germline V gene encodes CDR1 LNHDA and CDR2 SQIVND (reference sequence). Losses at the gene ends were 5 bases for V and 0 bases for J; bases not matched to a gene: 6. CDR3 sequence (DNA): TGTGCCAGTAGTCGGACAGGGAAACACTCTGGAAACACCATATATTTT. It specifies CASSRTGKHSGNTIYF.

The rearrangement joins TRBV19 to TRBJ1-2, with 11 bases that match TRBD1. Looked up from germline, CDR1 is LNHDA and CDR2 is SQIVND (reference sequence). Trimming cost V 2 bases and J 6 bases; bases outside gene matches: 5. The CDR3 consists of 15 residues. CDR3 sequence: CASSITGTGGDGYTF. DNA for the CDR3: TGTGCCAGTAGTATAACCGGGACAGGGGGAGATGGCTACACCTTC. Full variable domain (missing parts from reference TRBV19 and TRBJ1-2): DGGITQSPKYLFRKEGQNVTLSCEQNLNHDAMYWYRQDPGQGLRLIYYSQIVNDFQKGDIAEGYSVSREKKESFPLTVTSAQKNPTAFYLCASSITGTGGDGYTFGSGTRLTVV.

The chain has TRBV3-1 (or the pseudogene TRBV3-2) and TRBJ1-1; D gene unclear. In germline, CDR1 is LGHDT, CDR2 YNNKEL (reference sequence). The germline V and J ends were trimmed by 3 bases and 1 base, with 9 bases remaining between them. CDR3 length equals 14 residues. The CDR3 loop reads CASSQYGENTEAFF. DNA for the CDR3: TGTGCCAGCAGCCAGTATGGAGAGAACACTGAAGCTTTCTTT.

Notes on this clone: At one boundary the junction diverges from the germline segment, which might be a read error. The chain couples TRBV12-3 or TRBV12-4 to TRBJ1-3; D remains ambiguous. There are 12 residues in the CDR3. The CDR3 loop reads CASSLSWVPADF. As DNA, the CDR3 is TGTGCCAGCAGTTTATCCTGGGTCCCTGCGGATTTT.

V usage is TRBV4-1 and J usage is TRBJ2-5, with TRBD2 identical over 9 bases. Germline assignment: CDR1 MGHRA and CDR2 YSYEKL. Trimming removed 4 bases from V and 2 bases from J; junction bases left unmatched: 11. CDR3 length: 17 residues. In nucleotides, the CDR3 is TGCGCCAGCAGCCGCGGACTAGCGCGGGGACCTCAAGAGACCCAGTACTTC. Translation: CASSRGLARGPQETQYF.

The chain couples TRBV11-3 to TRBJ1-4; 7 nucleotides agree with TRBD1. CDR3 length equals 15 residues. The V segment lost 2 bases and the J segment 4 bases; nucleotides outside the gene matches: 4. CDR1 and CDR2 from the germline V gene are SGHNT and YENEEA. CDR3 DNA sequence: TGTGCCAGCAGCTTACCGGGACAGCTTAATGAAAAACTGTTTTTT. It is translated as CASSLPGQLNEKLFF.